The 24 T cell receptor beta chains below come from one sample, sequenced in a study of blood T cell repertoires in COVID-19. Sequencing was performed with immunoSEQ multiplex PCR; in TCRdb, only in-frame clones are kept and a portion is missing. The sample holds over 55,000 clones, 87% seen once. Source material: peripheral blood. These receptors came from a woman at least 80 years old with acute or convalescent COVID-19.

The rearrangement links TRBV29-1 to TRBJ2-7, with 13 nucleotides matching TRBD2. This CDR3 contains 14 residues. Per the germline V gene, CDR1 is SQVTM and CDR2 is ANQGSEA. J gave up 4 bases and V 7 bases, and 7 bases lay outside the gene matches. This CDR3 reads CSATSGRGGYEQYF. CDR3 DNA: TGCAGCGCCACTAGCGGGAGGGGCGGTTACGAGCAGTACTTC.

V is TRBV5-5 and J is TRBJ1-2; possibly TRBD1 for D (5 bases). The V gene's germline CDR1 is SGHKS and CDR2 YYEKEE (reference sequence). Trimming took off 1 base at V and 3 bases at J, with 7 bases between the two ends. The CDR3 loop spans 13 amino acids. CDR3 in amino acids: CASSLRGDYGYTF. CDR3 bases: TGTGCCAGCAGCTTGCGGGGGGACTATGGCTACACCTTC.

The V call is TRBV5-4, the J call TRBJ1-6; tentatively, D is TRBD1 (5 bases). Germline assignment: CDR1 SGHNT and CDR2 YYREEE (reference sequence). The CDR3 extends over 13 amino acids. V was trimmed by 4 bases and J by 9 bases, leaving 11 bases between them. The CDR3 nucleotides are TGTGCCAGCAGCCCATTCCAGGGTTCACCCCTCCACTTT. This gives the protein CASSPFQGSPLHF.

The rearrangement joins TRBV6-6 to TRBJ1-2; 7 bases line up with TRBD1. Losses at the gene ends were 0 bases for V and 8 bases for J; bases not matched to a gene: 6. The germline CDR1 and CDR2 sequences are MNHNY and SVGAGI (reference sequence). The CDR3 is made up of 14 amino acids. This CDR3 reads CASSYSRGTEGYTF. Written as DNA, the CDR3 is TGTGCCAGCAGTTACTCGAGGGGGACAGAAGGCTACACCTTC.

This clone was picked up one time. This chain joins TRBV11-3 and TRBJ1-1; D might be TRBD1 (5 bases). V lost 3 bases and J 2 bases, leaving 19 bases between the germline ends. The CDR3 is made up of 17 amino acids. CDR1 SGHNT and CDR2 YENEEA come from the germline V gene. The CDR3 is CASSLMFRTTLNTEAFF. CDR3 in DNA: TGTGCCAGCAGCTTGATGTTTCGGACAACCCTTAACACTGAAGCTTTCTTT.

The chain links TRBV10-3 to TRBJ2-7; TRBD1 agrees at 9 bases. This CDR3 is 14 amino acids long. V gave up 3 bases and J gave up 3 bases; unmatched junction bases: 3. Germline V gives CDR1 ENHRY, CDR2 SYGVKD. The DNA of the CDR3 is TGTGCCATCAGTGACCCGGACAGGGGCTACGAGCAGTACTTC. Protein sequence: CAISDPDRGYEQYF.

The chain employs TRBV5-1 and TRBJ1-2, with D possibly TRBD1 on 5 matching bases. The ends were cut back, 5 bases at V and 5 bases at J, with 7 bases in the middle. The CDR3 loop spans 11 amino acids. The V gene's germline CDR1 is SGHRS and CDR2 YFSETQ. The CDR3: CASREGYGYTF. The CDR3 nucleotides are TGCGCCAGCAGGGAGGGGTATGGCTACACCTTC.

The CDR3 DNA follows: TGCGCCAGCAGCTTGGCGACTAGCGGCACCGGGGAGCTGTTTTTT. It codes for CASSLATSGTGELFF. The V gene is TRBV5-1, the J gene TRBJ2-2; 9 nucleotides align to TRBD2. The ends lost 0 bases at V and 4 bases at J; junction bases unmatched: 1. Germline V gene data show CDR1 as SGHRS and CDR2 as YFSETQ. The CDR3 sequence is 15 residues long.

The rearrangement links TRBV27 to TRBJ1-6; TRBD1 aligns across 8 bases. This CDR3 contains 14 residues. Germline assignment: CDR1 MNHEY and CDR2 SMNVEV (reference sequence). V lost 4 bases and J lost 9; bases outside the gene matches: 5. The CDR3 nucleotides read TGTGCCAGCAGTTCGGACAGGGTTAGTTCACCCCTCCACTTT. It is translated as CASSSDRVSSPLHF.

The J gene is TRBJ2-5, the V gene TRBV6-5; the match to TRBD2 covers 10 bases. CDR1 is MNHEY, CDR2 SVGAGI, per germline. The V gene end was trimmed by 6 bases and the J gene end by 5 bases; junction bases not matched to a gene: 9. The CDR3 is 15 residues long. The CDR3, as DNA: TGTGCCAGCAGGTCCTCTAGCGGGAGCTTGGAGACCCAGTACTTC. Translating it yields CASRSSSGSLETQYF.

This sequence joins TRBV20-1 and TRBJ1-6; D remains unclear. Germline CDR1 is DFQATT and CDR2 is SNEGSKA (reference sequence). CDR3 size: 14 residues. V lost 3 bases, J lost 9 bases, and 15 bases lay in between. CDR3 DNA: TGCAGTGCTAGTCCCTCGACGGGGTTTTCACCCCTCCACTTT. This encodes CSASPSTGFSPLHF.

This sequence joins TRBV7-2 and TRBJ2-1; 11 bases are shared with TRBD2. Per the germline V gene, CDR1 is SGHTA and CDR2 is FQGNSA. The CDR3 has 17 residues. Losses at the gene ends were 0 bases for V and 4 bases for J; bases not matched to a gene: 5. In DNA form, the CDR3 reads TGTGCCAGCAGCTTAGCGTCAGGGACTAGCGGATACAATGAGCAGTTCTTC. Amino acid sequence: CASSLASGTSGYNEQFF. Using reference TRBV7-2 and TRBJ2-1 for the parts outside the CDR3, the full variable domain is GAGVSQSPSNKVTEKGKDVELRCDPISGHTALYWYRQSLGQGLEFLIYFQGNSAPDKSGLPSDRFSAERTGGSVSTLTIQRTQQEDSAVYLCASSLASGTSGYNEQFFGPGTRLTVL.

The V call is TRBV7-2, the J call TRBJ2-5; TRBD2 is a possible D gene (6 bases). Germline V gives CDR1 SGHTA, CDR2 FQGNSA. The CDR3 spans 15 residues. Trimming shortened V by 0 bases and J by 0 bases, and 8 bases separated the two germline ends. CDR3: CASSLARGYQETQYF. CDR3 nucleotides: TGTGCCAGCAGCTTAGCTCGGGGGTACCAAGAGACCCAGTACTTC.

The chain links TRBV7-2 to TRBJ2-7, with TRBD2 matching over 14 bases. Per germline, CDR1 SGHTA and CDR2 FQGNSA. The CDR3 consists of 13 residues. With V trimmed by 5 bases and J by 10 bases, 4 bases remained unmatched. The CDR3, as DNA: TGTGCCAGCAGCAGAGGACTAGCGGGGGGCCAGTACTTC. Translation gives CASSRGLAGGQYF.

J is TRBJ1-1 and V is TRBV7-2, with D possibly TRBD1 on 6 matching bases. This CDR3 contains 14 residues. CDR1 SGHTA and CDR2 FQGNSA come from the germline V gene. Between the trimmed V and J ends, which lost 5 bases and 4 bases, there was a span of 14 bases. CDR3 sequence reads: CASSPRQAPTEAFF. The CDR3 DNA is TGTGCCAGCAGCCCGCGACAGGCACCCACTGAAGCTTTCTTT.

This clone showed up just once. The chain has TRBV10-2 and TRBJ2-3; TRBD2 aligns across 9 bases. V was clipped by 5 bases and J by 2 bases; unmatched bases: 5. The CDR3 runs to 15 residues. Germline V gives CDR1 WSHSY, CDR2 SAAADI. CDR3 DNA: TGCGCCAGCAGTTCAGCGGGGGGTGCCACAGATACGCAGTATTTT. Translating it yields CASSSAGGATDTQYF.

This chain uses TRBV24-1 with TRBJ2-1, with 9 positions matching TRBD2. V lost 3 bases, J lost 3 bases, and 5 bases stayed unmatched. The length of the CDR3 is 16 residues. CDR1 and CDR2 from the germline V gene are KGHDR and SFDVKD. CDR3 amino acids: CATSDTLAGHYNEQFF. For the CDR3, the DNA is TGTGCCACCAGTGATACCCTAGCGGGGCACTACAATGAGCAGTTCTTC.

This chain connects TRBV7-2 to TRBJ2-2; 12 bases agree with TRBD1. CDR3 length equals 16 residues. The V gene end was trimmed by 4 bases and the J gene end by 7 bases; junction bases not matched to a gene: 7. Germline-derived CDR1 and CDR2 are SGHTA and FQGNSA. CDR3 protein: CASSWGTGGMIGELFF. CDR3 DNA sequence: TGTGCCAGCAGCTGGGGGACAGGGGGCATGATCGGGGAGCTGTTTTTT.

This clone came up once. The rearrangement uses TRBV6-6 and TRBJ2-3, with D perhaps matching TRBD2 (6 bases). CDR1 is MNHNY and CDR2 is SVGAGI in the germline V gene (reference sequence). CDR3 length: 15 amino acids. V lost 6 bases, J lost 6 bases, and 19 bases lay in between. CDR3 sequence: CASRDRDSDLDTQYF. In DNA, the CDR3 is TGTGCCAGCAGAGACCGGGACTCGGATTTGGATACGCAGTATTTT.

The chain employs TRBV18 and TRBJ1-2; D is perhaps TRBD1 (5 bases). Germline values: CDR1 KGHSH, CDR2 LQKENI. The length of the CDR3 is 14 residues. V gave up 6 bases and J gave up 8 bases, with 19 bases separating them. CDR3 sequence (DNA): TGTGCCAGCTCCTCATCCGGCCAGGGCCAAGGCTACACCTTC. Amino acid sequence: CASSSSGQGQGYTF.

The J gene is TRBJ1-4, the V gene TRBV28, with 10 bases fitting TRBD1. Germline V gene lookup returns CDR1 MDHEN and CDR2 SYDVKM. The CDR3 has 15 amino acids. V lost 6 bases, J lost 8 bases, and 9 bases stayed unmatched. CDR3: CASSSTSGQGEKLFF. The CDR3 DNA is TGTGCCAGCAGCAGCACATCGGGACAGGGGGAAAAACTGTTTTTT. The whole variable domain, remainder taken from reference TRBV28 and TRBJ1-4, is DVKVTQSSRYLVKRTGEKVFLECVQDMDHENMFWYRQDPGLGLRLIYFSYDVKMKEKGDIPEGYSVSREKKERFSLILESASTNQTSMYLCASSSTSGQGEKLFFGSGTQLSVL.

The V and J genes are TRBV7-2 and TRBJ2-2, with 10 positions matching TRBD2. The CDR3 length is 16 residues. V trimming: 4 bases; J trimming: 6 bases; junction bases outside the gene matches: 8. Germline V lookup: CDR1 SGHTA, CDR2 FQGNSA. For the CDR3, the DNA is TGTGCCAGCAGCTGGGGGAGCGGGAGGGTCCCCGGGGAGCTGTTTTTT. Translated: CASSWGSGRVPGELFF.

The J gene is TRBJ2-7, the V gene TRBV4-1; 9 bases align to TRBD1. The CDR3 covers 15 residues. Trimming cost V 3 bases and J 3 bases; bases outside gene matches: 6. Per the germline V gene, CDR1 is MGHRA and CDR2 is YSYEKL. The chain's CDR3 is CASSHPGQGVYEQYF. The CDR3 coding sequence is TGCGCCAGCAGCCACCCGGGACAGGGTGTCTACGAGCAGTACTTC.

The chain carries TRBV6-6 and TRBJ2-5; 8 bases match TRBD1. This CDR3 has 14 residues. Trimming at V came to 6 bases and at J to 5 bases, leaving 8 bases not matched to a gene. Germline V gene lookup returns CDR1 MNHNY and CDR2 SVGAGI (reference sequence). The CDR3 sequence: CASRRQGSGETQYF. CDR3 coding DNA: TGTGCCAGCAGGCGACAGGGGTCGGGTGAGACCCAGTACTTC.